The clone carrying this T cell receptor (beta chain) has at least ten counts. TCRdb processed the PCR reads anew with MiXCR; each CDR3 protein has one entry. The sample has 50,000 to 75,000 distinct CDR3 sequences, about 20% seen once. Sorted naive CD8 T cells were those defined as CD8+CD4-CCR7+CD45RA+. The entry originates in a study of molecular identifiers for immune sequencing clone quantification. Germline CDR1 reads GTSNPN; CDR2 reads SVGIG (reference sequence). Trimming shortened V by 3 bases and J by 2 bases, and 10 bases separated the two germline ends. The CDR3 is made up of 13 amino acids. This TCR derives from a human donor in good health. Some libraries in this study had Jurkat cell RNA spiked in. The V call is TRBV30, the J call TRBJ1-1; D gene unclear. Sequenced input: naive CD8+ T cells from blood, with Jurkat cell RNA spiked in. The sample's subset: FACS-sorted CD8+CD4-CCR7+CD45RA+ naive T cells. In DNA, the CDR3 is TGTGCCTGGAGGCGGCCAGAAAACACTGAAGCTTTCTTT. This gives the protein CAWRRPENTEAFF.